The sequence of this TCR beta chain was determined in a study of regulatory T cells in long-lasting Graves disease. Across the study: In persistent Graves' disease, antithyroid drugs had been taken for over 5 years and TSH receptor antibodies stayed positive.

The CDR3 consists of 15 residues. V dropped 7 bases and J dropped 8 bases, with 20 bases sitting between them. Germline V gene data show CDR1 as SGHTA and CDR2 as FQGNSA. Sample time point: persistent/refractory GD, antithyroid drugs over 5 years with positive TRAb. Preparation of the TCR library used RNA extracted from PBMCs. Graves' disease was diagnosed by American Thyroid Association guidelines. Whole-study results and caveats: With persistent disease, TRBV28, TRBJ1-2 and TRBJ2-5 were the favored segments.

Turning to this clonotype: Its antigen is still unknown.

Arm-PCR of CDR3 regions with iRepertoire HTBI primers generated TCR beta libraries. How the authors handled the data: Across the samples, identification revealed some 64 TRBV and roughly 13 TRBJ segments. MiXCR, run by TCRdb on the multiplex PCR reads, gives a single entry per CDR3 protein. What appears here as the V and J calls and clone size reflects TCRdb's work, not the paper's. The sample gives a few hundred thousand distinct CDR3 sequences, more than 20% of which show up once; approximately 53% is in the top ten. The source was peripheral blood mononuclear cells (PBMCs), collected when the disease was refractory, from a patient treated with antithyroid drugs. The sequence was obtained from a female donor with Graves disease. The J gene is TRBJ2-2, the V gene TRBV7-2; the D gene is possibly TRBD2 (6 bases). CDR3 in amino acids: CASKKHREYSGELFF. DNA of the CDR3: TGTGCCAGCAAAAAACATCGGGAGTACTCTGGGGAGCTGTTTTTT.